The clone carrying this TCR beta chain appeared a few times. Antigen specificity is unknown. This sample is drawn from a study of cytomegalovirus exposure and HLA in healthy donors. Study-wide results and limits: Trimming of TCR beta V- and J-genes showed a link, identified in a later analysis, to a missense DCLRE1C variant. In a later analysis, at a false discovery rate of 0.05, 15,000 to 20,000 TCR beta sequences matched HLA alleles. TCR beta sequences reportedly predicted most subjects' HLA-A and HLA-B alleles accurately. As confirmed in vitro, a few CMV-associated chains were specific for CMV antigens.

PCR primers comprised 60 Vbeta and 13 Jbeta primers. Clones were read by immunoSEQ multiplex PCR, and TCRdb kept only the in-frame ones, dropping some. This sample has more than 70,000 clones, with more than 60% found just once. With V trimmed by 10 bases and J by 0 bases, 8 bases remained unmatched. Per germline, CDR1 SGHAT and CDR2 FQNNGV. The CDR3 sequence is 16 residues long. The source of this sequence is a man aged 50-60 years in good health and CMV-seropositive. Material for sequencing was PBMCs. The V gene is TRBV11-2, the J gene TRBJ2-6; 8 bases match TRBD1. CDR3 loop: CATRDRSNSGANVLTF. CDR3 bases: TGTGCCACCCGGGACAGGTCTAACTCTGGGGCCAACGTCCTGACTTTC.